Listed here are 3 T cell receptor beta chains from one sample, sequenced in a study of shared clonotypes between healthy human individuals. TCRdb's copy holds only in-frame clones and misses some; the assay was immunoSEQ multiplex PCR. The data contain 1,400,000 or so clones, 98% to 99% of them singletons. The sample consisted of naive CD4+ T cells sorted from blood. Subset meaning: CD45RA+ positively selected. These receptors were taken from a man aged 25 to 45 in good health.

The gene calls are TRBV7-3 and TRBJ1-1; no clear D gene. CDR1 and CDR2 from the germline V gene are SGHTA and FQGTGA. This CDR3 is built from 13 residues. Trimming took 5 bases from V and 2 from J, leaving 9 bases between them. The CDR3 DNA follows: TGTGCCAGCAGCCCGGGAACCAACACTGAAGCTTTCTTT. Residues: CASSPGTNTEAFF.

This chain uses TRBV4-3 with TRBJ2-2; D ambiguous. The V gene lost 0 bases and the J gene lost 1 base, with 15 bases spanning the gap. This CDR3 contains 18 residues. CDR1 and CDR2 (germline): LGHNA, YSLEER. CDR3 nucleotides: TGCGCCAGCAGCCAAGATCTGGTAGCCGGGCTGAACACCGGGGAGCTGTTTTTT. Its protein product is CASSQDLVAGLNTGELFF.

The chain links TRBV18 to TRBJ2-7; 7 positions agree with TRBD2. Looked up from germline, CDR1 is KGHSH and CDR2 is LQKENI. The CDR3 loop spans 14 amino acids. Germline trimming cut 5 bases from V and 0 bases from J; bases unmatched to any gene: 4. CDR3 amino acids: CASSGGGSSYEQYF. As DNA, the CDR3 is TGTGCCAGCTCAGGGGGGGGGAGCTCCTACGAGCAGTACTTC.